The rows below give T cell receptor beta chains drawn from one sample of a study of cytomegalovirus exposure and HLA in healthy donors. Repertoires were generated with immunoSEQ multiplex PCR, while TCRdb's copy carries only in-frame clones and drops some. Altogether roughly 140,000 clones are present, roughly 79% being singletons, with the ten largest covering 1.7%. The sample comprised PBMCs. All receptors derive from a woman aged 30 to 39 in good health and CMV-seronegative. The CDR3 runs from the conserved cysteine through the conserved F or W. Fields, in order: J gene, clone size, V gene, CDR3 protein. The listing skips clone size in some rows; elsewhere it reads once, few, many or a size class.

>TRBJ2-5|NA|TRBV5-1
CASSRGTGSAETQYF
>TRBJ2-3|NA|TRBV18
CASSPPAAPDTQYF
>TRBJ2-2|NA|TRBV5-1
CASSLGTSNGELFF
>TRBJ2-1|NA|TRBV30
CAWAGSNEQFF
>TRBJ2-3|NA|TRBV9
CASSVVSSVGTDTQYF
>TRBJ2-7|NA|TRBV5-4
CASSLGGGGTYEQYF
>TRBJ2-3|NA|TRBV19
CASSAGDRVIDTQYF
>TRBJ1-5|once|TRBV10-3
CAISPDRGGNQPQHF
>TRBJ1-5|NA|TRBV27
CASSLYGQPQHF
>TRBJ2-2|NA|TRBV6-6
CASSPGRGNTGELFF
>TRBJ1-3|NA|TRBV5-1
CASSFQGESGNTIYF
>TRBJ2-7|NA|TRBV15
CATSTPPEVGHDEQYF
>TRBJ1-1|once|TRBV11-2
CASRLRLNTEAFF
>TRBJ1-2|NA|TRBV6-1
CASSEFRPGGYTF
>TRBJ1-2|NA|TRBV5-1
CASSPQASYGYTF
>TRBJ1-5|NA|TRBV6-6
CASSYGPNNQPQHF
>TRBJ1-1|NA|TRBV5-1
CASSLAGGRNTEAFF